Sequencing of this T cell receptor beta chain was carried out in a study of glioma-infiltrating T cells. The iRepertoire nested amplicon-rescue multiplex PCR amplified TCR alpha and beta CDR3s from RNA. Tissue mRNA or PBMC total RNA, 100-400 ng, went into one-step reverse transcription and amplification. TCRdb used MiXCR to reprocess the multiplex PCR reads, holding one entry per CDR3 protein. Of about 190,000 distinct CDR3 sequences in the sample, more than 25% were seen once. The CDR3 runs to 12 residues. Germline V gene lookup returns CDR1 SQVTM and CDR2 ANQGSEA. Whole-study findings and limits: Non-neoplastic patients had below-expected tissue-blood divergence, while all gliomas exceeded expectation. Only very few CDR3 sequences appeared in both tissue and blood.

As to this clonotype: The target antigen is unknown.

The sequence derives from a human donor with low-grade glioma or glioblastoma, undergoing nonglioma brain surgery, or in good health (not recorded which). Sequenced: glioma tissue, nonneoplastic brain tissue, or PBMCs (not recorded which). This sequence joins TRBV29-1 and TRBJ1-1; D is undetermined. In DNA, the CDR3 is TGCAGTGAGAAGGATAGCGCGGATGAAGCTTTCTTT. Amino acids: CSEKDSADEAFF. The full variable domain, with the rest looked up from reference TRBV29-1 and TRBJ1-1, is SAVISQKPSRDICQRGTSLTIQCQVDSQVTMMFWYRQQPGQSLTLIATANQGSEATYESGFVIDKFPISRPNLTFSTLTVSNMSPEDSSIYLCSEKDSADEAFFGQGTRLTVV.